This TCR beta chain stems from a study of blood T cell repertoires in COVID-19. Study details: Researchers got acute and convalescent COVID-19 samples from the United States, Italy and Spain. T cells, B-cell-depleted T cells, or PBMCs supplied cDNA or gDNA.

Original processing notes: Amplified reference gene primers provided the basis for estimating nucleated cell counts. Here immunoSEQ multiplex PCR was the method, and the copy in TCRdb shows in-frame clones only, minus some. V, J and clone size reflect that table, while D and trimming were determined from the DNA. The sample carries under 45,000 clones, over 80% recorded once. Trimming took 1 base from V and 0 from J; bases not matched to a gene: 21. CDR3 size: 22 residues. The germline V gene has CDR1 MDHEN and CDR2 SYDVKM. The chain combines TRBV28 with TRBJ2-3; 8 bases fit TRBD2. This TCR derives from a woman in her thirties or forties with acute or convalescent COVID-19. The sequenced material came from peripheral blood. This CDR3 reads CASSLSPTSGYYYEFSTDTQYF. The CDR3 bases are TGTGCCAGCAGTTTATCCCCCACTAGCGGATATTACTATGAATTTAGCACAGATACGCAGTATTTT.